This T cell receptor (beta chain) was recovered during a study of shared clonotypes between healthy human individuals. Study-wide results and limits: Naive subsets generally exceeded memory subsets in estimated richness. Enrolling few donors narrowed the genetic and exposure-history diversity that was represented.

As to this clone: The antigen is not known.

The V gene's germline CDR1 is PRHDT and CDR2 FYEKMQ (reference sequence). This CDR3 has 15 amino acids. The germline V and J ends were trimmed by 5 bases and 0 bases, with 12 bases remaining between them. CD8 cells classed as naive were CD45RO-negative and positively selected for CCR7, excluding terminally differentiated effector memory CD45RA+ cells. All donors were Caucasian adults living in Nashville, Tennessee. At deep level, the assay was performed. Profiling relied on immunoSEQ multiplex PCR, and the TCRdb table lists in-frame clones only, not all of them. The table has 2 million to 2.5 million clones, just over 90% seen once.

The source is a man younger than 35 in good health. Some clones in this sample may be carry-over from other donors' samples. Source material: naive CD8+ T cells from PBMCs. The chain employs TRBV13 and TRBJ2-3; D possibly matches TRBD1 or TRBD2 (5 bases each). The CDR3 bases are TGTGCCAGCAGCCCAACCCGGGACAGCACAGATACGCAGTATTTT. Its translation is CASSPTRDSTDTQYF.